These 20 T cell receptor beta chains came from one sample sequenced in a study of long-term antiretroviral therapy in people with HIV. The immunoSEQ assay was v3.0, run at survey level. Profiled with immunoSEQ multiplex PCR; TCRdb holds only in-frame clones, not every one. The sample lists tens of thousands of clones, about four fifths seen once, with roughly 7.9% in the top ten. The sequencing here drew on unsorted PBMCs, taken 0.4 years before starting antiretroviral therapy. These receptors all stem from a man between 18 and 35 years old with HIV.

In this sample, this clone turned up a few times. This chain links TRBV2 with TRBJ2-7, with 10 bases that match TRBD1. Germline values: CDR1 SNHLY, CDR2 FYNNEI. Trimming took 3 bases from V and 5 from J; bases not matched to a gene: 7. The CDR3 loop spans 15 amino acids. The CDR3 spells CASSDSGQGRDEQYF. CDR3 coding DNA: TGTGCCAGCAGTGATTCGGGACAGGGGCGCGACGAGCAGTACTTC. Supplemented by reference TRBV2 and TRBJ2-7, the full variable domain reads EPEVTQTPSHQVTQMGQEVILRCVPISNHLYFYWYRQILGQKVEFLVSFYNNEISEKSEIFDDQFSVERPDGSNFTLKIRSTKLEDSAMYFCASSDSGQGRDEQYFGPGTRLTVT.

The chain is built from TRBV2 and TRBJ2-7; D remains ambiguous. CDR3 length equals 14 residues. Germline V gene data show CDR1 as SNHLY and CDR2 as FYNNEI. The V end lost 1 base, the J end lost 3 bases, and 10 bases lay between the germline ends. The CDR3, as DNA: TGTGCCAGCAGTGAAGGTAACCTCAACTACGAGCAGTACTTC. This codes for CASSEGNLNYEQYF.

The chain couples TRBV30 to TRBJ1-2; D is possibly TRBD1 (5 bases). The germline V gene encodes CDR1 GTSNPN and CDR2 SVGIG (reference sequence). This CDR3 is built from 13 residues. The ends were cut back, 0 bases at V and 2 bases at J, with 7 bases in the middle. As DNA, the CDR3 is TGTGCCTGGAGTGTAGGGACCAACTATGGCTACACCTTC. Its protein is CAWSVGTNYGYTF.

The chain recombines TRBV10-3 with TRBJ1-5, with D perhaps matching TRBD1 (6 bases). The length of the CDR3 is 15 residues. Germline V gene lookup returns CDR1 ENHRY and CDR2 SYGVKD. V lost 2 bases to trimming and J lost 0 bases, with 8 bases between them. The CDR3 spells CAISEGQLSNQPQHF. DNA for the CDR3: TGTGCCATCAGTGAGGGACAGCTTAGCAATCAGCCCCAGCATTTT.

Only a few counts were recorded for this clone. The genes are TRBV28 and TRBJ2-7; TRBD1 matches 10 bases. Germline V gene lookup returns CDR1 MDHEN and CDR2 SYDVKM. V lost 4 bases and J lost 4; bases outside the gene matches: 4. The CDR3 sequence is 14 residues long. The CDR3 protein is CASSSGTGVYEQYF. CDR3 coding DNA: TGTGCCAGCAGTTCCGGGACAGGGGTTTACGAGCAGTACTTC.

This clone was found once. CDR3 DNA: TGTGCCAGCAGCTTGGATAGGGGGCCTAGGGCAGCCCAGCATTTT. Protein product: CASSLDRGPRAAQHF. The chain couples TRBV5-6 to TRBJ1-5; 7 nucleotides agree with TRBD1. This CDR3 is built from 15 residues. Losses at the gene ends were 0 bases for V and 11 bases for J; bases not matched to a gene: 11. Germline V gene lookup returns CDR1 SGHDT and CDR2 YYEEEE.

The genes are TRBV6-5 and TRBJ2-2; no firm D call. Trimming left V 6 bases short and J 6 bases short, with 17 bases between. Germline V gene data show CDR1 as MNHEY and CDR2 as SVGAGI. The CDR3 totals 15 residues. The CDR3, as DNA: TGTGCCAGCAGCCTAGAAACATTACGCCCCGGGGAGCTGTTTTTT. Protein sequence: CASSLETLRPGELFF.

The V and J genes are TRBV11-2 and TRBJ2-7; possible D gene TRBD2, 6 bases. V was cut by 5 bases and J by 4 bases, with 12 bases left in between. CDR1 is SGHAT, CDR2 FQNNGV, per germline. CDR3 length equals 13 residues. CDR3 nucleotide sequence: TGTGCCAGCAGCCCCGGGGGACTGTACGAGCAGTACTTC. Encoded protein: CASSPGGLYEQYF.

The chain couples TRBV28 to TRBJ1-1, with D perhaps TRBD1 (6 bases). The CDR3 is made up of 11 amino acids. The germline V gene encodes CDR1 MDHEN and CDR2 SYDVKM. As DNA, the CDR3 is TGTGTCTCAGGGGCGAACACTGAAGCTTTCTTT. Encoded protein: CVSGANTEAFF. Variable domain in full (rest from reference TRBV28 and TRBJ1-1): DVKVTQSSRYLVKRTGEKVFLECVQDMDHENMFWYRQDPGLGLRLIYFSYDVKMKEKGDIPEGYSVSREKKERFSLILESASTNQTSMYLCVSGANTEAFFGQGTRLTVV.

The chain combines TRBV4-3 with TRBJ2-7, with TRBD1 as a possible D gene (6 bases). This CDR3 has 13 amino acids. The germline V gene has CDR1 LGHNA and CDR2 YSLEER. V dropped 4 bases and J dropped 2 bases, with 9 bases sitting between them. DNA for the CDR3: TGCGCCAGCAGCCGGACAGTGACCTACGAGCAGTACTTC. Translated: CASSRTVTYEQYF.

The gene calls are TRBV2 and TRBJ2-7; the match to TRBD2 covers 9 bases. V shed 6 bases, J shed 5 bases, and the junction held 5 bases outside the gene matches. Germline-derived CDR1 and CDR2 are SNHLY and FYNNEI. This CDR3 has 13 amino acids. CDR3 bases: TGTGCCAGCAGCTTAGCGGGGGAAGACGAGCAGTACTTC. Translating it yields CASSLAGEDEQYF. Full variable domain (missing parts from reference TRBV2 and TRBJ2-7): EPEVTQTPSHQVTQMGQEVILRCVPISNHLYFYWYRQILGQKVEFLVSFYNNEISEKSEIFDDQFSVERPDGSNFTLKIRSTKLEDSAMYFCASSLAGEDEQYFGPGTRLTVT.

This clone was counted a single time. The genes are TRBV4-1 and TRBJ2-7; a weak D match, TRBD2 (6 bases). Germline CDR1 reads MGHRA; CDR2 reads YSYEKL. The CDR3 runs to 17 residues. The V gene lost 4 bases and the J gene lost 1 base, with 20 bases spanning the gap. The CDR3 loop reads CASSLFRSGIVSYEQYF. As DNA, the CDR3 is TGCGCCAGCAGCCTTTTTCGTAGCGGCATAGTGTCCTACGAGCAGTACTTC.

The chain joins TRBV4-3 to TRBJ2-1; D is possibly TRBD1 (5 bases). Germline assignment: CDR1 LGHNA and CDR2 YSLEER. Trimming took off 0 bases at V and 5 bases at J, with 11 bases between the two ends. The CDR3 runs to 15 residues. The CDR3 nucleotides are TGCGCCAGCAGCCAAGATGGACACAGCAACAATGAGCAGTTCTTC. The encoded protein is CASSQDGHSNNEQFF.

V is TRBV7-9 and J is TRBJ1-4, with 7 nucleotides matching TRBD1. Germline lookup yields CDR1 SEHNR and CDR2 FQNEAQ (reference sequence). With V trimmed by 1 base and J by 3 bases, 2 bases remained unmatched. This CDR3 region has 15 residues. The CDR3 nucleotides are TGTGCCAGCAGCTTAGGACAGGGACCTAATGAAAAACTGTTTTTT. Its protein product is CASSLGQGPNEKLFF.

This clone was seen a handful of times. The rearrangement uses TRBV2 and TRBJ1-2, with D possibly TRBD1 on 6 matching bases. This CDR3 comprises 13 residues. Germline CDR1 and CDR2: SNHLY and FYNNEI. Trimming shortened V by 5 bases and J by 8 bases, and 15 bases separated the two germline ends. The CDR3 nucleotides are TGTGCCAGCAGTACAGGGCCGGGGGAGGGCTACACCTTC. It specifies CASSTGPGEGYTF.

The chain combines TRBV6-6 with TRBJ2-5; D ambiguous. The CDR3 covers 13 residues. Trimming took off 7 bases at V and 0 bases at J, with 9 bases between the two ends. Germline V CDR1 and CDR2: MNHNY, SVGAGI (reference sequence). The CDR3, as DNA: TGTGCCAGCAATAAGGAGTACCAAGAGACCCAGTACTTC. This translates into CASNKEYQETQYF.

This sequence joins TRBV4-3 and TRBJ2-7, with D perhaps TRBD1 (7 bases). Trimming shortened V by 2 bases and J by 7 bases, and 15 bases separated the two germline ends. The CDR3 is made up of 14 amino acids. Germline CDR1 and CDR2: LGHNA and YSLEER. The CDR3 nucleotides read TGCGCCAGCAGCCAACAGGGGGGAAGCCATGAGCAGTACTTC. It is translated as CASSQQGGSHEQYF.

This clone appeared a few times. The chain recombines TRBV11-2 with TRBJ2-7; D is possibly TRBD1 (6 bases). Trimming took 5 bases from V and 4 from J, leaving 15 bases between them. The germline gives CDR1 SGHAT, CDR2 FQNNGV. The CDR3 spans 14 residues. The CDR3 spells CASSPTSGQYEQYF. The DNA of the CDR3 is TGTGCCAGCAGCCCGACGTCAGGACAGTACGAGCAGTACTTC.

The genes are TRBV25-1 and TRBJ1-2; tentative D call: TRBD1 (5 bases). Germline lookup yields CDR1 MGHDK and CDR2 SYGVNS. V lost 5 bases, J lost 8 bases, and 9 bases lay in between. The CDR3 consists of 11 residues. The CDR3 spells CASSRQGGYTF. In DNA, the CDR3 is TGTGCCAGCAGTAGGCAGGGAGGCTACACCTTC.

The chain couples TRBV18 to TRBJ1-5; tentative D call: TRBD1 (5 bases). Per germline, CDR1 KGHSH and CDR2 LQKENI. The CDR3 has 14 amino acids. V was trimmed by 2 bases and J by 4 bases, leaving 9 bases between them. The CDR3 loop reads CASSPGGGNQPQHF. In DNA, the CDR3 is TGTGCCAGCTCACCAGGGGGGGGAAATCAGCCCCAGCATTTT.